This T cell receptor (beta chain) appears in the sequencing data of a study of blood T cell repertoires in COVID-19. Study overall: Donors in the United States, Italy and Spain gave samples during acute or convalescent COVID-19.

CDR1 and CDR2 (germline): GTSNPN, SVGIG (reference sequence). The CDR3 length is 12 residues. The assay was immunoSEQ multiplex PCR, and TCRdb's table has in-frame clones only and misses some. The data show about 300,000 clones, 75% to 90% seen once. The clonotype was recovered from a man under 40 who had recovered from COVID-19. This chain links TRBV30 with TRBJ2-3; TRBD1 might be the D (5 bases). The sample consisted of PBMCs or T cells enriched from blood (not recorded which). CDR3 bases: TGTGGGGGCGGAACGAGCACAGATACGCAGTATTTT. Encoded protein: CGGGTSTDTQYF.